This TCR beta chain originates from a study of beta chain features in type 1 diabetes. The table lists this clone with a few counts. Its antigen is not known. The authors reverse transcribed all of the isolated RNA, so sequencing captured expressed TCRB transcripts. Mean read depth for naive, central memory and regulatory T cell samples was 3 million to 4.5 million reads. Assay used: immunoSEQ multiplex PCR; TCRdb lists only in-frame clones, some missing. The table records some 190,000 clones, 7.8% of them present only once. There was one heparinised blood draw per donor, averaging approximately 120 mL. Study-wide findings and caveats: For Type 1 diabetes patients, all four CD4+ subsets carried TCRB CDR3s that were moderately but significantly shorter.

The clonotype originates from a woman aged 40 to 50 with type 1 diabetes. Sequenced material: central memory CD4+ T cells from blood.

This CDR3 reads CASSRQGENTEAFF. The CDR3 DNA is TGCGCCAGCAGCCGACAGGGAGAGAACACTGAAGCTTTCTTT. This chain links TRBV5-1 with TRBJ1-1; 7 positions match TRBD1. The germline CDR1 and CDR2 sequences are SGHRS and YFSETQ. V shed 4 bases and J 1 base; nucleotides not matched to a gene: 4. CDR3 size: 14 residues.